Each of the 21 T cell receptor beta chains below was sequenced from the same sample in a study of blood T cell repertoires in COVID-19. The assay was immunoSEQ multiplex PCR, and TCRdb's table has in-frame clones only and misses some. In the table there are tens of thousands of clones, roughly 78% of which are singletons. Sample: peripheral blood. The receptors derive from a woman older than 75 with acute or convalescent COVID-19.

The V and J genes are TRBV7-3 and TRBJ2-5; a weak D match, TRBD2 (6 bases). The germline V gene has CDR1 SGHTA and CDR2 FQGTGA. Trimming took 2 bases from V and 4 from J, leaving 11 bases between them. CDR3 length equals 14 residues. For the CDR3, the DNA is TGTGCCAGCAGCTTATACGGGAGAGGAGAGACCCAGTACTTC. This encodes CASSLYGRGETQYF.

This clone was detected only a few times. V usage is TRBV6-2 or TRBV6-3 and J usage is TRBJ1-5; tentatively, D is TRBD1 (6 bases). This CDR3 spans 14 amino acids. V gave up 5 bases and J gave up 2 bases, with 10 bases separating them. The germline gives CDR1 MNHEY, CDR2 SVGEGT. The CDR3 loop is CASSPPGGNQPQHF. CDR3 DNA sequence: TGTGCCAGCAGTCCCCCAGGGGGCAATCAGCCCCAGCATTTT.

The V and J genes are TRBV30 and TRBJ1-4; the match to TRBD1 covers 11 bases. V dropped 5 bases and J dropped 8; count of bases not matched to a gene: 4. Germline CDR1 is GTSNPN and CDR2 is SVGIG (reference sequence). The CDR3 is 13 amino acids. The DNA for the CDR3 is TGTGCCTGGGAGGGACAGGGGGGAGAAAAACTGTTTTTT. The encoded protein is CAWEGQGGEKLFF.

V usage is TRBV7-2 and J usage is TRBJ1-2; D is undetermined. The CDR3 extends over 12 amino acids. Germline CDR1 is SGHTA and CDR2 is FQGNSA. Trimming shortened V by 5 bases and J by 7 bases, and 11 bases separated the two germline ends. The CDR3 protein is CASSPSVGGYTF. The CDR3 DNA reads TGTGCCAGCAGCCCTAGCGTCGGTGGCTACACCTTC.

The chain couples TRBV6-4 to TRBJ2-5, with 11 bases lining up with TRBD2. Trimming took 2 bases from V and 2 from J; bases not matched to a gene: 4. CDR1 MRHNA and CDR2 SNTAGT come from the germline V gene. The length of the CDR3 is 16 residues. The CDR3 region has the DNA TGTGCCAGCAGTGACAAGGCTAGCGGGGGGCAAGAGACCCAGTACTTC. Amino acid sequence: CASSDKASGGQETQYF.

This clone was seen a single time. The V call is TRBV5-1, the J call TRBJ2-7, with 7 bases that match TRBD1. The CDR3 has 15 amino acids. CDR1 and CDR2 (germline): SGHRS, YFSETQ. V gave up 4 bases and J gave up 2 bases; unmatched junction bases: 9. CDR3 sequence: CASSTAGTAAYEQYF. The CDR3 region has the DNA TGCGCCAGCAGCACGGCTGGGACAGCGGCCTACGAGCAGTACTTC. The entire variable domain, with the rest obtained from reference TRBV5-1 and TRBJ2-7, is as follows: KAGVTQTPRYLIKTRGQQVTLSCSPISGHRSVSWYQQTPGQGLQFLFEYFSETQRNKGNFPGRFSGRQFSNSRSEMNVSTLELGDSALYLCASSTAGTAAYEQYFGPGTRLTVT.

This sequence joins TRBV20-1 and TRBJ2-3; tentatively, D is TRBD2 (5 bases). CDR3 length equals 12 residues. Trimming removed 3 bases from V and 5 bases from J, with 9 bases in between. Looked up from germline, CDR1 is DFQATT and CDR2 is SNEGSKA (reference sequence). CDR3 protein: CSASEDLDTQYF. CDR3 coding DNA: TGCAGTGCTAGTGAGGACTTAGATACGCAGTATTTT.

J is TRBJ2-5 and V is TRBV4-2; weak D call: TRBD1 (6 bases). Germline lookup yields CDR1 LGHNA and CDR2 YNFKEQ. The CDR3 length is 14 residues. Trimming removed 2 bases from V and 5 bases from J, with 12 bases in between. The CDR3: CASSQKQGEETQYF. CDR3 DNA: TGTGCCAGCAGCCAAAAACAGGGAGAGGAGACCCAGTACTTC.

V and J are TRBV6-2 or TRBV6-3 and TRBJ2-1; possibly TRBD2 for D (6 bases). The length of the CDR3 is 14 residues. Germline lookup yields CDR1 MNHEY and CDR2 SVGEGT. The germline V and J ends were trimmed by 5 bases and 7 bases, with 15 bases remaining between them. The DNA for the CDR3 is TGTGCCAGCAGTCGGGGGACGGGAGTGAATGAGCAGTTCTTC. Translating it yields CASSRGTGVNEQFF.

The rearrangement links TRBV28 to TRBJ1-2; 7 bases align to TRBD1. This CDR3 comprises 13 residues. J lost 4 bases, V lost 6 bases, and 5 bases had no gene match. CDR1 is MDHEN, CDR2 SYDVKM, per germline. This CDR3 is CASSLQGSYGYTF. As DNA, the CDR3 is TGTGCCAGCAGCCTACAGGGGTCCTATGGCTACACCTTC.

This chain connects TRBV2 to TRBJ2-3, with 13 positions matching TRBD2. With 7 bases clipped from V and 8 bases from J, the junction kept 9 bases outside the gene matches. Germline CDR1 reads SNHLY; CDR2 reads FYNNEI. The CDR3 has 15 residues. The CDR3 loop is CASITSGRAMGTQYF. CDR3 in DNA: TGTGCCAGCATAACTAGCGGGAGGGCCATGGGTACGCAGTATTTT. Full variable domain (outside the CDR3, taken from reference TRBV2 and TRBJ2-3): EPEVTQTPSHQVTQMGQEVILRCVPISNHLYFYWYRQILGQKVEFLVSFYNNEISEKSEIFDDQFSVERPDGSNFTLKIRSTKLEDSAMYFCASITSGRAMGTQYFGPGTRLTVL.

The chain combines TRBV24-1 with TRBJ2-2, with 9 bases identical to TRBD2. The CDR3 loop spans 14 amino acids. The trim removed 9 bases at V and 7 bases at J, leaving 8 bases unmatched. The germline gives CDR1 KGHDR, CDR2 SFDVKD. CDR3 DNA: TGTGCCACCGGCCTAGCGGGGAGGAGCGGGGAGCTGTTTTTT. Encoded protein: CATGLAGRSGELFF.

This chain joins TRBV21-1 and TRBJ2-7; the table's D call TRBD1 went unverified against the DNA. TRBV21-1 is a pseudogene segment. The CDR3 has 16 residues. The CDR3 DNA reads TGTGCCAGCAGCAAAGTAATGACCGACAGCTCCTACGAGCAGTACTTC. It codes for CASSKVMTDSSYEQYF.

This chain connects TRBV29-1 to TRBJ2-7, with 7 bases lining up with TRBD1. This CDR3 is built from 12 residues. Per the germline V gene, CDR1 is SQVTM and CDR2 is ANQGSEA. The J segment lost 5 bases and the V segment lost 7 bases, leaving 8 bases of the junction unmatched. CDR3 residues: CSALVGGHEQYF. The CDR3 region has the DNA TGCAGCGCTCTTGTAGGGGGCCACGAGCAGTACTTC.

This chain links TRBV2 with TRBJ2-5; no reliable D call. This CDR3 contains 12 residues. CDR1 SNHLY and CDR2 FYNNEI come from the germline V gene. The V end was cut by 2 bases, the J end by 5 bases, with 6 bases between. Written as DNA, the CDR3 is TGTGCCAGCAGTGAAATGGGCGAGACCCAGTACTTC. It translates to CASSEMGETQYF.

J is TRBJ2-2 and V is TRBV4-1, with D maybe TRBD1 (6 bases). The CDR3 is 16 residues long. Germline V lookup: CDR1 MGHRA, CDR2 YSYEKL. The V gene lost 0 bases and the J gene lost 0 bases, with 8 bases spanning the gap. In DNA, the CDR3 is TGCGCCAGCAGCCAAGAAGACAGGACGAACACCGGGGAGCTGTTTTTT. This translates into CASSQEDRTNTGELFF.

The table lists this clone with a count of one. The chain combines TRBV24-1 with TRBJ2-5; perhaps TRBD2 as D (6 bases). This CDR3 region has 12 residues. Germline lookup yields CDR1 KGHDR and CDR2 SFDVKD. The ends were cut back, 6 bases at V and 14 bases at J, with 18 bases in the middle. In DNA, the CDR3 is TGTGCCACCAGTCTTAAAGTGGAGGGACGTTACTTC. Protein: CATSLKVEGRYF.

This clone turned up a few times. V usage is TRBV18 and J usage is TRBJ2-2; 8 positions match TRBD1. With V trimmed by 3 bases and J by 7 bases, 13 bases remained unmatched. The CDR3 sequence is 17 residues long. Germline CDR1 is KGHSH and CDR2 is LQKENI. The CDR3 reads CASSPTITGTGDGELFF. CDR3 coding DNA: TGTGCCAGCTCACCCACTATCACCGGGACAGGTGACGGGGAGCTGTTTTTT.

This sequence joins TRBV7-3 and TRBJ1-1; D call uncertain. This CDR3 is 13 amino acids long. Trimming stripped 6 bases from V and 2 bases from J, with 10 bases between. Germline-derived CDR1 and CDR2 are SGHTA and FQGTGA. The chain's CDR3 is CASSESTNTEAFF. In DNA, the CDR3 is TGTGCCAGCAGTGAGAGTACCAACACTGAAGCTTTCTTT.

The rearrangement uses TRBV29-1 and TRBJ2-1, with 8 bases aligning to TRBD2. The V gene's germline CDR1 is SQVTM and CDR2 ANQGSEA. The junction had 12 bases not matched to a gene; V was cut back by 7 bases and J by 7 bases. CDR3 size: 14 residues. CDR3 DNA: TGCAGCGGGAGATTGGGCGGGGGGCCGAATGAGCAGTTCTTC. It codes for CSGRLGGGPNEQFF.

The rearrangement joins TRBV24-1 to TRBJ2-3; D possibly corresponds to TRBD1 (5 bases). Germline V gene sequence: CDR1 KGHDR, CDR2 SFDVKD. This CDR3 spans 12 amino acids. The ends were cut back, 5 bases at V and 10 bases at J, with 12 bases in the middle. The CDR3 protein is CATSGLSRAQYF. The CDR3 DNA reads TGTGCCACCAGTGGCCTAAGCAGGGCGCAGTATTTT.